The text below deals with one T cell receptor (beta chain). No antigen is known for it. The data were produced by immunoSEQ multiplex PCR, yet TCRdb's version contains in-frame clones alone and is incomplete. This sample carries about 100,000 clones, about 87% of them seen once, and the ten largest clones take 3.5% to 4.5%. These data originate in a study of T cell responses to AZD1222 COVID-19 vaccine. Study findings and constraints: Spike-specific TCRs gained breadth and depth after people received two AZD1222 doses. After the peak T cell response, and only then, were repertoires sampled.

The CDR3 length is 13 residues. Germline CDR1 reads MNHNS; CDR2 reads SASEGT. The V end lost 1 base, the J end lost 8 bases, and 11 bases lay between the germline ends. This TCR was recovered from an adult in good health. The sample here was peripheral blood, taken on day 0 of MenACWY control vaccination. The chain combines TRBV6-1 with TRBJ1-2; D gene ambiguous. This CDR3 reads CASSEGRVSGYTF. CDR3 coding DNA: TGTGCCAGCAGTGAAGGTCGGGTAAGCGGCTACACCTTC.